The present T cell receptor beta chain was sequenced within a study of T cells in Graves' hyperthyroidism and ophthalmopathy. Overall study results and limits: Ophthalmopathy got predicted by the model a median approximately 6.3 months before its onset.

Every diagnosis used clinical symptoms, serum thyroxine and TRAb, thyroid ultrasound and orbital computed tomography. Of note for this clonotype: As yet, its antigen is unknown.

Amplified TCR beta CDR3 regions came from RNA transcripts. Carried out on the TCR CDR3, a first-round RT-PCR used the HTBI primer set. MiXCR, run by TCRdb on the multiplex PCR reads, gives a single entry per CDR3 protein. Among over 700,000 distinct CDR3 sequences listed, over 15% were seen once. The sequence derives from a woman between 50 and 59 years old with Graves' hyperthyroidism that later progressed to Graves' ophthalmopathy. The sequenced material came from blood.

The CDR3 protein is CASSTEDGNTEAFF. In DNA form, the CDR3 reads TGTGCCAGCAGCACCGAGGACGGCAACACTGAAGCTTTCTTT. The V gene is TRBV27, the J gene TRBJ1-1; D ambiguous. The CDR3 sequence is 14 residues long. Trimming pared 6 bases from V and 2 bases from J, leaving 13 bases between. CDR1 and CDR2 (germline): MNHEY, SMNVEV (reference sequence).